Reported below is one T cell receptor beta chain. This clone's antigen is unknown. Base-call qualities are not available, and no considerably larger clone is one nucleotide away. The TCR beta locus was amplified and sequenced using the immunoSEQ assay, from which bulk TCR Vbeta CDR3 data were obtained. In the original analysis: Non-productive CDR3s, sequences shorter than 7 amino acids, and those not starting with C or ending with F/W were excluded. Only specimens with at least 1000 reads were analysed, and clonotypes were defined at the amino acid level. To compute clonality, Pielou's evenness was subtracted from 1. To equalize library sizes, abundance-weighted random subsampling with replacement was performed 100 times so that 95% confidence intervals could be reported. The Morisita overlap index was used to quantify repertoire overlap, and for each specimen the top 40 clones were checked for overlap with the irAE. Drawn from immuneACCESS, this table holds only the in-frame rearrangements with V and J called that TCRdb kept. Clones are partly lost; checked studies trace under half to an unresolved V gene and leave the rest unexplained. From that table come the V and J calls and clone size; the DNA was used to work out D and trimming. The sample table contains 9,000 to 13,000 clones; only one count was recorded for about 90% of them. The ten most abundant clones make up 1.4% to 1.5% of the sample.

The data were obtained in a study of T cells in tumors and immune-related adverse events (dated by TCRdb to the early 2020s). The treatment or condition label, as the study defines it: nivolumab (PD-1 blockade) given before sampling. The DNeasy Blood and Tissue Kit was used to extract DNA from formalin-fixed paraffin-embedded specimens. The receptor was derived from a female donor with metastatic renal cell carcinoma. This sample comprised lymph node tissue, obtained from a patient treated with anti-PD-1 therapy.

Here the CDR3 is given as CASSRPRETQYF. The DNA sequence is given as TGTGCCAGCAGCCGACCACGGGAGACCCAGTACTTC. In this chain, TRBV7-8 is recombined with TRBJ2-5; the D gene assignment is ambiguous. The germline V gene sets CDR1 to SGHVS and CDR2 to FQNEAQ. At the junction V is shortened by 5 bases and J by 5 bases, with 9 bases in between. The CDR3, from cysteine to phenylalanine, totals 12 residues. Of the read, only the CDR3 DNA is kept; its 36 bases are in frame from base 1. When the CDR3 is completed using the reference TRBV7-8 and TRBJ2-5 genes on either side, the full variable domain is GAGVSQSPRYKVAKRGQDVALRCDPISGHVSLFWYQQALGQGPEFLTYFQNEAQLDKSGLPSDRFFAERPEGSVSTLKIQRTQQEDSAVYLCASSRPRETQYFGPGTRLLVL.